This entry describes one TCR beta chain. Its antigen is not identified. Trimming at V came to 4 bases and at J to 6 bases, leaving 8 bases not matched to a gene. CDR1 is SGHAT and CDR2 is FQNNGV in the germline V gene. The CDR3 extends over 14 amino acids. Stated treatment: oral pan-JAK inhibitor, 5-10 mg twice daily. The source of the sample is a study of CD8+ T cells in alopecia areata. Study-wide background: Treated patients were given oral tofacitinib, which was dosed at 5 to 10 mg twice daily. Study-wide findings and caveats: The study found that many expanded lesional clones persisted in scalp and blood during tofacitinib.

cDNA prepared by RNA extraction and subsequent reverse transcription served as the template for sequencing. Clones were sequenced by immunoSEQ multiplex PCR, and TCRdb holds only the in-frame ones, with some missing. The data show 190,000 or so clones, around 56% seen once. Sample: CD4+ T cells sorted from blood, taken at week 4, from a patient treated with tofacitinib. V gene TRBV11-2 combines with J gene TRBJ2-7; TRBD2 agrees at 8 bases. The TCR originated in a human donor with alopecia areata. CDR3 sequence reads: CASSSLGAGGEQYF. The CDR3 DNA sequence: TGTGCCAGCAGCTCCCTTGGGGCGGGGGGCGAGCAGTACTTC.